These 29 T cell receptor beta chains share one sample of origin, sequenced in a study of cytomegalovirus exposure and HLA in healthy donors. Use of 60 Vbeta and 13 Jbeta primers characterized the PCR. Sequencing was performed with immunoSEQ multiplex PCR; in TCRdb, only in-frame clones are kept and a portion is missing. The repertoire holds roughly 120,000 clones, with more than 65% as singletons. The source material was PBMCs. These receptors were obtained from a young woman in good health and CMV-seronegative.

V gene TRBV4-2 combines with J gene TRBJ1-1; 8 positions agree with TRBD1. CDR3 length: 16 residues. V shed 2 bases, J shed 5 bases, and the junction held 10 bases outside the gene matches. Germline V gene sequence: CDR1 LGHNA, CDR2 YNFKEQ. CDR3 region: CASSQMGAGGRTEAFF. The DNA of the CDR3 is TGTGCCAGCAGCCAAATGGGAGCAGGGGGCAGGACTGAAGCTTTCTTT.

V is TRBV5-6 and J is TRBJ1-1, with 8 bases fitting TRBD1. J was trimmed by 2 bases and V by 6 bases; bases with no gene match: 3. The CDR3 spans 13 residues. The germline gives CDR1 SGHDT, CDR2 YYEEEE. CDR3 DNA sequence: TGTGCCAGCAAGACAGGGGCCAACACTGAAGCTTTCTTT. Translating it yields CASKTGANTEAFF.

This clone was seen a single time. This chain connects TRBV5-1 to TRBJ1-2; no clear D gene. V shed 5 bases and J shed 2 bases, with 4 bases lying between them. The V gene's germline CDR1 is SGHRS and CDR2 YFSETQ. This CDR3 comprises 11 residues. CDR3 coding DNA: TGCGCCAGCAGGTCAAACTATGGCTACACCTTC. This encodes CASRSNYGYTF.

This clone came up a few times. The J gene is TRBJ2-6, the V gene TRBV6-1; D is uncertain. With 1 base removed from V and 0 bases from J, the gap between germline ends came to 4 bases. Germline CDR1 is MNHNS and CDR2 is SASEGT. CDR3 length equals 15 residues. CDR3 loop: CASSEGSSGANVLTF. CDR3 nucleotide sequence: TGTGCCAGCAGTGAAGGGAGCTCTGGGGCCAACGTCCTGACTTTC.

The gene calls are TRBV2 and TRBJ1-2; the match to TRBD1 covers 7 bases. Germline lookup yields CDR1 SNHLY and CDR2 FYNNEI. The ends lost 4 bases at V and 3 bases at J; junction bases unmatched: 5. This CDR3 spans 14 amino acids. In nucleotides, the CDR3 is TGTGCCAGCAGTGGGGACAGCGCCTACTATGGCTACACCTTC. This translates into CASSGDSAYYGYTF.

The chain joins TRBV30 to TRBJ2-5, with 8 bases identical to TRBD1. Matching the DNA end better, TRBJ2-7 makes the J call doubtful. CDR3 length: 13 residues. Germline loops: CDR1 GTSNPN, CDR2 SVGIG (reference sequence). In DNA, the CDR3 is TGTGCCTGGAGGGCAGGGGGCGCCTACGAGCAGTACTTC. This gives the protein CAWRAGGAYEQYF.

CDR3 coding DNA: TGTGCCAGCAGCAACGGACAGAACATGAACACTGAAGCTTTCTTT. It encodes CASSNGQNMNTEAFF. The chain links TRBV7-9 to TRBJ1-1; D possibly corresponds to TRBD1 (6 bases). Germline lookup yields CDR1 SEHNR and CDR2 FQNEAQ (reference sequence). The CDR3 runs to 15 residues. V lost 5 bases to trimming and J lost 0 bases, with 13 bases between them.

The chain joins TRBV5-1 to TRBJ2-6; the match to TRBD1 covers 11 bases. The junction had 9 bases not matched to a gene; V was cut back by 2 bases and J by 8 bases. This CDR3 spans 17 amino acids. The V gene's germline CDR1 is SGHRS and CDR2 YFSETQ. The CDR3 here is CASSLGTGGAPTNVLTF. CDR3 nucleotide sequence: TGCGCCAGCAGCTTAGGGACAGGGGGTGCCCCGACCAACGTCCTGACTTTC.

The chain is built from TRBV6-1 and TRBJ1-1; TRBD1 matches 9 bases. V shed 5 bases, J shed 4 bases, and the junction held 8 bases outside the gene matches. CDR1 is MNHNS, CDR2 SASEGT, per germline. The CDR3 length is 15 residues. CDR3 in amino acids: CASSLLQGASTEAFF. The CDR3 coding sequence is TGTGCCAGCAGTTTGCTACAGGGGGCGAGCACTGAAGCTTTCTTT.

The V gene is TRBV2, the J gene TRBJ1-5, with unresolved D. Germline V gene data show CDR1 as SNHLY and CDR2 as FYNNEI. The CDR3 length is 14 residues. V was shortened by 4 bases and J by 5 bases, with 12 bases between the two germline ends. The CDR3 bases are TGTGCCAGCAGTGTGGACTCACCTTATCAGCCCCAGCATTTT. The encoded protein is CASSVDSPYQPQHF.

The chain uses TRBV13 and TRBJ1-1; TRBD1 might be the D (6 bases). The CDR3 runs to 15 residues. Germline V gene data show CDR1 as PRHDT and CDR2 as FYEKMQ (reference sequence). V was cut by 4 bases and J by 1 base, with 13 bases left in between. In DNA, the CDR3 is TGTGCCAGCAGCTCTTTTGGGGGCGCGAACACTGAAGCTTTCTTT. Translated: CASSSFGGANTEAFF. The entire variable domain, with the rest obtained from reference TRBV13 and TRBJ1-1, is as follows: AAGVIQSPRHLIKEKRETATLKCYPIPRHDTVYWYQQGPGQDPQFLISFYEKMQSDKGSIPDRFSAQQFSDYHSELNMSSLELGDSALYFCASSSFGGANTEAFFGQGTRLTVV.

This clone appeared once. This chain uses TRBV30 with TRBJ2-7; 9 bases line up with TRBD2. Per germline, CDR1 GTSNPN and CDR2 SVGIG (reference sequence). This CDR3 is built from 11 residues. After removal of 5 bases from V and 6 bases from J, the junction contained 2 bases not matched to a gene. CDR3: CAWLAGVEQYF. DNA for the CDR3: TGTGCCTGGTTAGCGGGAGTCGAGCAGTACTTC.

The chain couples TRBV6-1 to TRBJ2-7; 8 bases line up with TRBD1. The CDR3 has 14 amino acids. Germline V gene sequence: CDR1 MNHNS, CDR2 SASEGT. The ends lost 6 bases at V and 2 bases at J; junction bases unmatched: 6. This CDR3 is CASSAGTGPYEQYF. CDR3 coding DNA: TGTGCCAGCAGCGCCGGGACAGGCCCCTACGAGCAGTACTTC.

The rearrangement joins TRBV18 to TRBJ1-5; 10 bases line up with TRBD1. J lost 6 bases, V lost 2 bases, and 4 bases had no gene match. The CDR3 extends over 15 amino acids. Germline-derived CDR1 and CDR2 are KGHSH and LQKENI. The CDR3 spells CASSPGGQGTQPQHF. CDR3 DNA: TGTGCCAGCTCACCAGGGGGACAGGGGACTCAGCCCCAGCATTTT.

This clone occurred a few times. J is TRBJ2-7 and V is TRBV28, with D tentatively TRBD1 (5 bases). This CDR3 spans 12 amino acids. Germline CDR1 and CDR2: MDHEN and SYDVKM. V lost 6 bases to trimming and J lost 3 bases, with 9 bases between them. The CDR3 bases are TGTGCCAGCAGGGGGCCGAGCTACGAGCAGTACTTC. It encodes CASRGPSYEQYF.

The genes are TRBV10-3 and TRBJ2-7, with 8 nucleotides matching TRBD1. Germline lookup yields CDR1 ENHRY and CDR2 SYGVKD. The CDR3 spans 15 residues. Losses at the gene ends were 3 bases for V and 6 bases for J; bases not matched to a gene: 10. CDR3: CAISDRGQGGSEQYF. The CDR3 nucleotides are TGTGCCATCAGTGACCGAGGACAGGGAGGATCCGAGCAGTACTTC.

This clone was recorded a few times. This chain connects TRBV27 to TRBJ1-2; TRBD1 aligns across 8 bases. The length of the CDR3 is 14 residues. V gave up 8 bases and J gave up 0 bases; unmatched junction bases: 5. The V gene's germline CDR1 is MNHEY and CDR2 SMNVEV (reference sequence). The CDR3 loop reads CASHRTGSNYGYTF. CDR3 bases: TGTGCCAGCCATCGGACAGGGTCTAACTATGGCTACACCTTC.

The chain has TRBV19 and TRBJ1-1; 8 nucleotides line up with TRBD1. V shed 5 bases and J 4 bases; nucleotides not matched to a gene: 3. Germline V gene lookup returns CDR1 LNHDA and CDR2 SQIVND (reference sequence). The CDR3 spans 13 residues. The CDR3 region has the DNA TGTGCCAGTAGTCTGGACAGGGCCACTGAAGCTTTCTTT. It yields the protein CASSLDRATEAFF.

Here the CDR3 DNA reads TGTGCCAGCAGAATGGGAGGGGAGTTGACTGAAGCTTTCTTT. It specifies CASRMGGELTEAFF. The chain links TRBV7-9 to TRBJ1-1; perhaps TRBD1 as D (5 bases). V was pared by 6 bases and J by 5 bases, with 16 bases between. This CDR3 contains 14 residues. Germline lookup yields CDR1 SEHNR and CDR2 FQNEAQ (reference sequence).

The chain carries TRBV28 and TRBJ1-1; TRBD1 might be the D (5 bases). CDR3 length: 14 amino acids. CDR1 and CDR2 (germline): MDHEN, SYDVKM. V was shortened by 5 bases and J by 1 base, with 11 bases between the two germline ends. The CDR3 nucleotides are TGTGCCAGCAGTCCGACCCAGGGGAACACTGAAGCTTTCTTT. It translates to CASSPTQGNTEAFF.

The chain recombines TRBV11-2 with TRBJ2-5; 10 bases line up with TRBD1. Germline CDR1 and CDR2: SGHAT and FQNNGV. CDR3 size: 14 residues. V was clipped by 6 bases and J by 3 bases; unmatched bases: 4. The CDR3 protein is CASRTGTGEETQYF. The DNA for the CDR3 is TGTGCCAGCAGGACCGGGACAGGGGAAGAGACCCAGTACTTC.

This clone has a handful of counts. The J gene is TRBJ2-1, the V gene TRBV5-1, with 7 nucleotides matching TRBD1. Germline V gene lookup returns CDR1 SGHRS and CDR2 YFSETQ. J was trimmed by 6 bases and V by 3 bases; bases with no gene match: 9. The CDR3 is 15 residues long. The CDR3 nucleotides are TGCGCCAGCAGCTCGACAGGGCCTGATGTCAATGAGCAGTTCTTC. As protein: CASSSTGPDVNEQFF.

In this sample, this clone turned up once. This sequence joins TRBV2 and TRBJ2-6, with TRBD2 matching 8 bases. The V and J ends lost 6 bases and 0 bases, in that order; junction bases with no gene match: 7. CDR3 size: 17 residues. Germline V gene data show CDR1 as SNHLY and CDR2 as FYNNEI. CDR3 sequence reads: CASRSAGGGSGANVLTF. The CDR3 nucleotides are TGTGCCAGCAGGTCCGCCGGGGGGGGCTCTGGGGCCAACGTCCTGACTTTC.

This clone was detected only a few times. This sequence joins TRBV18 and TRBJ1-1; D gene ambiguous. CDR1 and CDR2 from the germline V gene are KGHSH and LQKENI. The length of the CDR3 is 14 residues. V lost 2 bases, J lost 8 bases, and 15 bases lay in between. This chain's CDR3 is CASSPIEVTSEAFF. CDR3 nucleotides: TGTGCCAGCTCACCAATAGAGGTGACTAGCGAAGCTTTCTTT.

The chain has TRBV6-1 and TRBJ2-3; maybe TRBD2 (5 bases). Germline V gene data show CDR1 as MNHNS and CDR2 as SASEGT. This CDR3 region has 13 residues. V shed 7 bases and J shed 7 bases, with 15 bases lying between them. The CDR3 region has the DNA TGTGCCAGCAAGGAGGATCCCCTATATACGCAGTATTTT. Amino acid sequence: CASKEDPLYTQYF.

This chain connects TRBV27 to TRBJ1-6; D is ambiguous. CDR1 is MNHEY, CDR2 SMNVEV, per germline (reference sequence). The length of the CDR3 is 12 residues. The V and J ends lost 3 bases and 5 bases respectively, with 2 bases between them. The CDR3 sequence: CASSFNNSPLHF. The CDR3 DNA reads TGTGCCAGCAGTTTCAATAATTCACCCCTCCACTTT.

V and J are TRBV6-1 and TRBJ1-3; 7 bases are shared with TRBD1. After removal of 6 bases from V and 4 bases from J, the junction contained 9 bases not matched to a gene. The CDR3 sequence is 15 residues long. CDR1 and CDR2 from the germline V gene are MNHNS and SASEGT. This chain's CDR3 is CASRPTGEEGNTIYF. Here the CDR3 DNA reads TGTGCCAGCAGACCAACAGGGGAAGAAGGAAACACCATATATTTT.

In this sample, this clone turned up once. The V gene is TRBV6-5, the J gene TRBJ2-1, with D possibly being TRBD1 (6 bases). V lost 4 bases, J lost 3 bases, and 10 bases lay in between. This CDR3 has 14 residues. Germline V gene sequence: CDR1 MNHEY, CDR2 SVGAGI. Written as DNA, the CDR3 is TGTGCCAGCAGTTGGACAGAGAACTACAATGAGCAGTTCTTC. Residues: CASSWTENYNEQFF.

CDR3 in amino acids: CASSLAGEGGYTF. The CDR3 DNA reads TGTGCCAGCAGTCTAGCGGGGGAGGGTGGCTACACCTTC. The chain carries TRBV7-2 and TRBJ1-2; possible D gene TRBD1, 5 bases. There are 13 residues in the CDR3. Germline assignment: CDR1 SGHTA and CDR2 FQGNSA. V was trimmed by 6 bases and J by 7 bases, leaving 15 bases between them.